A single sample is the source of the 28 T cell receptor beta chains below, sequenced in a study of vaccination and CD4 T cells after COVID-19. Treatment denoted: approximately 10-day PBMC culture with coronavirus spike peptide pools or control peptides (ViraFEST assay). Researchers collected the unexposed donor's CD4+ T cells before the COVID-19 pandemic (2011-2018). Sequencing of cultured CD4+ T cell DNA used the Oncomine TCR Beta short-read assay. Via MiXCR, TCRdb re-called the PCR reads, giving one row per CDR3 protein. Of nearly 10,000 distinct CDR3 sequences listed, about 36% are singletons. These TCRs are of unknown antigen specificity. The sample consisted of CD4+ T cells from blood, cultured in vitro. The receptors derive from a human donor in good health.

The chain employs TRBV11-2 and TRBJ1-2, with 9 bases matching TRBD1. This CDR3 is 13 amino acids long. V shed 4 bases, J shed 14 bases, and the junction held 11 bases outside the gene matches. Germline CDR1 SGHAT, CDR2 FQNNGV. The CDR3 sequence: CASSSRGQGSNTF. CDR3 DNA: TGTGCCAGCAGCTCGAGGGGACAGGGATCCAATACCTTC.

The rearrangement uses TRBV7-2 and TRBJ1-3; tentatively, D is TRBD1 (5 bases). V dropped 3 bases and J dropped 1 base, with 16 bases sitting between them. Germline lookup yields CDR1 SGHTA and CDR2 FQGNSA. CDR3 length equals 17 residues. The CDR3 spells CASSFSGGRGSGNTIYF. The CDR3 DNA sequence: TGTGCCAGCAGCTTCTCGGGGGGAAGAGGGTCTGGAAACACCATATATTTT. The variable domain in full, completed from reference TRBV7-2 and TRBJ1-3, reads GAGVSQSPSNKVTEKGKDVELRCDPISGHTALYWYRQSLGQGLEFLIYFQGNSAPDKSGLPSDRFSAERTGGSVSTLTIQRTQQEDSAVYLCASSFSGGRGSGNTIYFGEGSWLTVV.

This clonotype was seen a handful of times. CDR3 coding DNA: TGTGCCACCAGTGATTCCGGCTATAGGGGGCCGGGAGAGACCCAGTACTTC. Its protein product is CATSDSGYRGPGETQYF. The J gene is TRBJ2-5, the V gene TRBV24-1, with TRBD1 matching 7 bases. The V gene end was trimmed by 2 bases and the J gene end by 4 bases; junction bases not matched to a gene: 12. The germline gives CDR1 KGHDR, CDR2 SFDVKD. CDR3 size: 17 residues.

This clonotype was found a few times. The chain recombines TRBV30 with TRBJ1-5; the D gene is possibly TRBD1 (5 bases). This CDR3 comprises 13 residues. V dropped 1 base and J dropped 4 bases, with 8 bases sitting between them. In germline, CDR1 is GTSNPN, CDR2 SVGIG (reference sequence). CDR3 bases: TGTGCCTGGAGTGGACAGCTGAATCAGCCCCAGCATTTT. Amino acids: CAWSGQLNQPQHF.

There are a few counts of this clonotype. CDR3 coding DNA: TGTGCCAGCAGTTTGGAGGGGAACAGGGTTGAAGCTTTCTTT. Its protein product is CASSLEGNRVEAFF. This rearrangement joins TRBV12-3 or TRBV12-4 to TRBJ1-1; D is possibly TRBD1 (6 bases). This CDR3 comprises 14 residues. With 3 bases removed from V and 7 bases from J, the gap between germline ends came to 15 bases.

The gene calls are TRBV29-1 and TRBJ1-5; 8 bases line up with TRBD1. The CDR3 spans 13 residues. The V gene's germline CDR1 is SQVTM and CDR2 ANQGSEA. V shed 7 bases and J 2 bases; nucleotides not matched to a gene: 4. CDR3 loop: CSGGQGGNQPQHF. The CDR3 DNA reads as TGCAGCGGCGGACAGGGTGGCAATCAGCCCCAGCATTTT.

This clonotype was seen only a few times. This chain joins TRBV6-1 and TRBJ1-5; TRBD1 matches 10 bases. Per the germline V gene, CDR1 is MNHNS and CDR2 is SASEGT. The ends lost 3 bases at V and 7 bases at J; junction bases unmatched: 6. The CDR3 contains 15 residues. The CDR3 nucleotides read TGTGCCAGCAGTGAGGGGACAGGGGTGGTGCAGCCCCAGCATTTT. It specifies CASSEGTGVVQPQHF.

The chain uses TRBV20-1 and TRBJ2-7; TRBD2 might be the D (6 bases). Trimming cost V 5 bases and J 2 bases, with 10 bases left between them. This CDR3 has 12 amino acids. Germline-derived CDR1 and CDR2 are DFQATT and SNEGSKA (reference sequence). Written as DNA, the CDR3 is TGCAGTGCTCCCAGCGGGCCCTACGAGCAGTACTTC. It is translated as CSAPSGPYEQYF.

CDR3 nucleotide sequence: TGCGCCAGCAGTGAGATAGAGTCGGTAGCCCGGACCCCGGACACCGGGGAGCTGTTTTTT. This gives the protein CASSEIESVARTPDTGELFF. The rearrangement uses TRBV10-1 and TRBJ2-2; no clear D. The germline V gene has CDR1 WNHNN and CDR2 SYGVQD (reference sequence). The length of the CDR3 is 20 residues. V lost 2 bases and J 3 bases, leaving 25 bases between the germline ends.

This clonotype was detected a few times. This chain connects TRBV6-5 to TRBJ1-2; TRBD1 matches at 10 bases. The CDR3 extends over 14 amino acids. V was clipped by 2 bases and J by 8 bases; unmatched bases: 5. The germline V gene encodes CDR1 MNHEY and CDR2 SVGAGI. Here the CDR3 reads CASSYDGTGDGYTF. The CDR3 DNA reads as TGTGCCAGCAGTTACGACGGGACAGGGGACGGCTACACCTTC.

This chain joins TRBV7-6 and TRBJ1-1; D is unclear. Trimming shortened V by 5 bases and J by 0 bases, and 7 bases separated the two germline ends. Germline V gene data show CDR1 as SGHVS and CDR2 as FNYEAQ. The CDR3 runs 13 residues. CDR3 loop: CASSADLNTEAFF. CDR3 DNA: TGTGCCAGCAGCGCCGACCTGAACACTGAAGCTTTCTTT.

This clonotype has only a few counts. The chain couples TRBV12-3 or TRBV12-4 to TRBJ2-5, with TRBD2 identical over 9 bases. V lost 3 bases to trimming and J lost 2 bases; unmatched junction nucleotides: 4. The CDR3 consists of 15 residues. The CDR3 nucleotides are TGTGCCAGCAGTTTTGCGCTAGCGGGGCAAGAGACCCAGTACTTC. This codes for CASSFALAGQETQYF.

In its sample, this clonotype was seen a few times. This rearrangement joins TRBV19 to TRBJ1-1; 8 bases agree with TRBD1. This CDR3 has 16 amino acids. Germline lookup yields CDR1 LNHDA and CDR2 SQIVND (reference sequence). V shed 5 bases and J 0 bases; nucleotides not matched to a gene: 8. The CDR3 DNA is TGTGCCAGTAGTCCCGGGACAGGCTATATGAACACTGAAGCTTTCTTT. Its protein product is CASSPGTGYMNTEAFF. The full variable domain, its missing parts supplied by reference TRBV19 and TRBJ1-1, is DGGITQSPKYLFRKEGQNVTLSCEQNLNHDAMYWYRQDPGQGLRLIYYSQIVNDFQKGDIAEGYSVSREKKESFPLTVTSAQKNPTAFYLCASSPGTGYMNTEAFFGQGTRLTVV.

The chain combines TRBV19 with TRBJ2-1, with 7 bases lining up with TRBD2. Losses at the gene ends were 5 bases for V and 2 bases for J; bases not matched to a gene: 9. The CDR3 sequence is 16 residues long. Germline CDR1 is LNHDA and CDR2 is SQIVND (reference sequence). The CDR3 DNA reads as TGTGCCAGTAGTTTTGATTGGGGGGGGACCTACAATGAGCAGTTCTTC. Residues: CASSFDWGGTYNEQFF.

This chain uses TRBV7-9 with TRBJ1-2; no clear D gene. With 3 bases removed from V and 7 bases from J, the gap between germline ends came to 6 bases. The CDR3 sequence is 11 residues long. The V gene's germline CDR1 is SEHNR and CDR2 FQNEAQ (reference sequence). The CDR3 DNA reads as TGTGCCAGCAGCTTGCGGGGTGGCTACACCTTC. It encodes CASSLRGGYTF.

This clonotype was seen a few times. The genes are TRBV20-1 and TRBJ2-3; no reliable D call. V dropped 3 bases and J dropped 3 bases, with 7 bases sitting between them. The CDR3 consists of 12 residues. Germline assignment: CDR1 DFQATT and CDR2 SNEGSKA (reference sequence). CDR3 nucleotide sequence: TGCAGTGCTAGTTTAGGTACAGATACGCAGTATTTT. It translates to CSASLGTDTQYF.

The table lists this clonotype with a count of one. The chain uses TRBV12-3 or TRBV12-4 and TRBJ1-6, with 7 bases matching TRBD1. V trimming: 8 bases; J trimming: 10 bases; junction bases outside the gene matches: 11. The CDR3 sequence is 14 residues long. The DNA for the CDR3 is TGTGCCAGCTCCTTACAGGGGATCGAATCACCCCTCCACTTT. Protein sequence: CASSLQGIESPLHF.

This clonotype was found a few times. This chain uses TRBV7-8 with TRBJ2-2, with TRBD1 identical over 7 bases. Per germline, CDR1 SGHVS and CDR2 FQNEAQ. This CDR3 contains 20 residues. The J segment lost 0 bases and the V segment lost 3 bases, leaving 16 bases of the junction unmatched. CDR3 protein: CASSLGPPGQPGANTGELFF. CDR3 bases: TGTGCCAGCAGCTTGGGCCCCCCGGGACAGCCAGGAGCGAACACCGGGGAGCTGTTTTTT.

This clonotype was observed a few times. V usage is TRBV10-3 and J usage is TRBJ2-7; 9 nucleotides align to TRBD1. The CDR3 has 17 amino acids. V shed 0 bases, J shed 5 bases, and the junction held 11 bases outside the gene matches. CDR1 and CDR2 (germline): ENHRY, SYGVKD. The CDR3 loop is CAISESRPGTGMHEQYF. The CDR3 nucleotides are TGTGCCATCAGTGAGTCGCGACCCGGGACAGGGATGCACGAGCAGTACTTC.

This chain links TRBV19 with TRBJ2-3; 9 bases fit TRBD2. The V and J ends lost 1 base and 0 bases, in that order; junction bases with no gene match: 8. In germline, CDR1 is LNHDA, CDR2 SQIVND (reference sequence). The CDR3 is 18 amino acids. The CDR3 loop is CASSIGATSGVSTDTQYF. The CDR3, as DNA: TGTGCCAGTAGTATAGGGGCGACTAGCGGAGTCAGCACAGATACGCAGTATTTT.

The chain carries TRBV20-1 and TRBJ1-2, with 7 bases aligning to TRBD1. This CDR3 region has 13 residues. Germline CDR1 reads DFQATT; CDR2 reads SNEGSKA (reference sequence). The CDR3 DNA is TGCAGCCCCTATATCGGGACAGCCTATGGCTACACCTTC. Translated: CSPYIGTAYGYTF.

The V call is TRBV20-1, the J call TRBJ2-3; maybe TRBD2 (6 bases). V lost 0 bases and J lost 0, with 10 bases in between. The CDR3 is made up of 15 amino acids. CDR1 DFQATT and CDR2 SNEGSKA come from the germline V gene (reference sequence). The CDR3 DNA is TGCAGTGCTAGAGATCGCAGCGGGAGCACAGATACGCAGTATTTT. Translated: CSARDRSGSTDTQYF.

The chain uses TRBV19 and TRBJ1-2, with no clear D. Per the germline V gene, CDR1 is LNHDA and CDR2 is SQIVND (reference sequence). The length of the CDR3 is 15 residues. V lost 3 bases and J 3 bases, leaving 14 bases between the germline ends. CDR3 sequence: CASSIGRSLYYGYTF. In nucleotides, the CDR3 is TGTGCCAGTAGTATCGGCAGGTCCCTGTACTATGGCTACACCTTC. The variable domain in full, completed from reference TRBV19 and TRBJ1-2, reads DGGITQSPKYLFRKEGQNVTLSCEQNLNHDAMYWYRQDPGQGLRLIYYSQIVNDFQKGDIAEGYSVSREKKESFPLTVTSAQKNPTAFYLCASSIGRSLYYGYTFGSGTRLTVV.

The J gene is TRBJ2-3, the V gene TRBV19; TRBD2 aligns across 9 bases. V lost 3 bases to trimming and J lost 9 bases; unmatched junction nucleotides: 7. The CDR3 contains 14 residues. Germline V gene data show CDR1 as LNHDA and CDR2 as SQIVND (reference sequence). DNA for the CDR3: TGTGCCAGTAGTATTGAGAGACTAGCGGCCACGCAGTATTTT. It translates to CASSIERLAATQYF.

This chain connects TRBV6-1 to TRBJ2-7, with a possible D match to TRBD2 (6 bases). This CDR3 is built from 17 residues. The germline V and J ends were trimmed by 5 bases and 7 bases, with 27 bases remaining between them. The germline V gene encodes CDR1 MNHNS and CDR2 SASEGT. This CDR3 reads CASSNPLISGYPREQYF. CDR3 bases: TGTGCCAGCAGTAACCCCCTTATCAGCGGGTACCCTAGGGAGCAGTACTTC.

The chain combines TRBV6-2 or TRBV6-3 with TRBJ1-5; 7 bases line up with TRBD1. Trimming at V came to 7 bases and at J to 5 bases, leaving 5 bases not matched to a gene. CDR1 MNHEY and CDR2 SVGEGT come from the germline V gene. The CDR3 extends over 13 amino acids. CDR3 residues: CASNLQGHQPQHF. In DNA form, the CDR3 reads TGTGCCAGCAACCTACAGGGGCATCAGCCCCAGCATTTT.

This clonotype has only a few counts. The chain links TRBV30 to TRBJ1-2; D unresolved. The CDR3 contains 13 residues. Germline V gene data show CDR1 as GTSNPN and CDR2 as SVGIG (reference sequence). The ends were cut back, 0 bases at V and 4 bases at J, with 9 bases in the middle. CDR3 sequence reads: CAWSVTGSYGYTF. For the CDR3, the DNA is TGTGCCTGGAGTGTAACGGGGAGCTATGGCTACACCTTC.

This sequence joins TRBV29-1 and TRBJ1-1, with a possible D match to TRBD1 (5 bases). This CDR3 has 13 amino acids. The V end was cut by 6 bases, the J end by 6 bases, with 17 bases between. Germline lookup yields CDR1 SQVTM and CDR2 ANQGSEA. Written as DNA, the CDR3 is TGCAGCGTCCAGCCGGACAATAGGGCTGAAGCTTTCTTT. Translation gives CSVQPDNRAEAFF.